This entry lists 11 T cell receptor beta chains sequenced from one sample in a study of cytomegalovirus exposure and HLA in healthy donors. The table came from immunoSEQ multiplex PCR; TCRdb's copy has only in-frame clones and leaves some out. The table records approximately 280,000 clones, around nine tenths of them present only once. Material for sequencing was PBMCs. These receptors originate from a woman between 18 and 29 years old in good health and CMV-seronegative.

V is TRBV5-1 and J is TRBJ1-5, with D tentatively TRBD1 (6 bases). Germline assignment: CDR1 SGHRS and CDR2 YFSETQ. CDR3 length: 15 amino acids. Trimming shortened V by 4 bases and J by 0 bases, and 11 bases separated the two germline ends. CDR3 in DNA: TGCGCCAGCAGCCTAGGGACACATAGCAATCAGCCCCAGCATTTT. The encoded protein is CASSLGTHSNQPQHF.

The V gene is TRBV7-9, the J gene TRBJ2-7, with TRBD2 identical over 14 bases. Germline V CDR1 and CDR2: SEHNR, FQNEAQ (reference sequence). CDR3 size: 16 residues. The ends lost 4 bases at V and 5 bases at J; junction bases unmatched: 7. The CDR3 loop reads CASSWEGTSGRNEQYF. The DNA of the CDR3 is TGTGCCAGCAGCTGGGAAGGGACTAGCGGGAGAAACGAGCAGTACTTC. Drawing the rest from reference TRBV7-9 and TRBJ2-7, the complete variable domain is DTGVSQNPRHKITKRGQNVTFRCDPISEHNRLYWYRQTLGQGPEFLTYFQNEAQLEKSRLLSDRFSAERPKGSFSTLEIQRTEQGDSAMYLCASSWEGTSGRNEQYFGPGTRLTVT.

This clone has a single count. This chain connects TRBV7-8 to TRBJ2-1; no clear D gene. CDR1 and CDR2 (germline): SGHVS, FQNEAQ. Trimming stripped 1 base from V and 6 bases from J, with 4 bases between. There are 12 residues in the CDR3. The CDR3, as DNA: TGTGCCAGCAGCTTAGAACTCAATGAGCAGTTCTTC. Its protein is CASSLELNEQFF.

The chain links TRBV5-1 to TRBJ2-5; 7 bases are shared with TRBD2. The CDR3 has 17 residues. The germline V gene encodes CDR1 SGHRS and CDR2 YFSETQ. The V segment lost 0 bases and the J segment 5 bases; nucleotides outside the gene matches: 13. The CDR3 reads CASSLAGSLAAGETQYF. Written as DNA, the CDR3 is TGCGCCAGCAGCTTGGCGGGGTCTCTAGCGGCGGGGGAGACCCAGTACTTC.

The sample holds one count of this clone. The chain joins TRBV4-1 to TRBJ2-1; 7 positions match TRBD1. Trimming at V came to 0 bases and at J to 0 bases, leaving 8 bases not matched to a gene. Looked up from germline, CDR1 is MGHRA and CDR2 is YSYEKL. CDR3 size: 18 residues. DNA for the CDR3: TGCGCCAGCAGCCAAGATTCGGGACAGTCAAGCTCCTACAATGAGCAGTTCTTC. This gives the protein CASSQDSGQSSSYNEQFF.

This chain joins TRBV19 and TRBJ1-1; maybe TRBD1 (5 bases). V dropped 8 bases and J dropped 11 bases, with 21 bases sitting between them. Germline values: CDR1 LNHDA, CDR2 SQIVND (reference sequence). The CDR3 runs 13 residues. The CDR3 DNA follows: TGTGCCAGTGGGGCTGAAAAAACGGAGACGGCTTTCTTT. It specifies CASGAEKTETAFF. Full variable domain (remainder filled in from reference TRBV19 and TRBJ1-1): DGGITQSPKYLFRKEGQNVTLSCEQNLNHDAMYWYRQDPGQGLRLIYYSQIVNDFQKGDIAEGYSVSREKKESFPLTVTSAQKNPTAFYLCASGAEKTETAFFGQGTRLTVV.

The J gene is TRBJ1-2, the V gene TRBV29-1; 7 positions agree with TRBD1. V shed 4 bases, J shed 3 bases, and the junction held 14 bases outside the gene matches. The V gene's germline CDR1 is SQVTM and CDR2 ANQGSEA. The CDR3 has 16 residues. Here the CDR3 reads CSVVRIDRARDYGYTF. CDR3 DNA sequence: TGCAGCGTTGTCCGGATTGACAGGGCAAGGGACTATGGCTACACCTTC.

The V gene is TRBV19, the J gene TRBJ2-7; TRBD1 agrees at 12 bases. Germline CDR1 and CDR2: LNHDA and SQIVND (reference sequence). With V trimmed by 0 bases and J by 5 bases, 17 bases remained unmatched. The CDR3 is 20 amino acids. The CDR3, as DNA: TGTGCCAGTAGTATAGACCTCGTCCGGGACAGGGGGCCGTCCACCCACGAGCAGTACTTC. Translated: CASSIDLVRDRGPSTHEQYF.

This rearrangement joins TRBV15 to TRBJ1-1; D unclear. Germline assignment: CDR1 LNHNV and CDR2 YYDKDF (reference sequence). V gave up 0 bases and J gave up 1 base, with 12 bases separating them. The CDR3 loop spans 16 amino acids. The CDR3 reads CATSREVIRQNTEAFF. The CDR3 DNA reads as TGTGCCACCAGCAGAGAGGTAATTAGACAGAACACTGAAGCTTTCTTT.

The chain is built from TRBV19 and TRBJ1-3; no definite D call. CDR1 and CDR2 (germline): LNHDA, SQIVND (reference sequence). The CDR3 sequence is 17 residues long. V lost 2 bases, J lost 0 bases, and 14 bases lay in between. Here the CDR3 reads CASSILVRGRSGNTIYF. CDR3 in DNA: TGTGCCAGTAGTATATTAGTTCGAGGCCGCTCTGGAAACACCATATATTTT.

The chain carries TRBV9 and TRBJ2-1; the D is unclear. The CDR3 loop spans 13 amino acids. V lost 0 bases to trimming and J lost 7 bases, with 8 bases between them. Germline V gene sequence: CDR1 SGDLS, CDR2 YYNGEE. In DNA, the CDR3 is TGTGCCAGCAGCGTAGCGCCGAGGAATGAGCAGTTCTTC. This codes for CASSVAPRNEQFF.